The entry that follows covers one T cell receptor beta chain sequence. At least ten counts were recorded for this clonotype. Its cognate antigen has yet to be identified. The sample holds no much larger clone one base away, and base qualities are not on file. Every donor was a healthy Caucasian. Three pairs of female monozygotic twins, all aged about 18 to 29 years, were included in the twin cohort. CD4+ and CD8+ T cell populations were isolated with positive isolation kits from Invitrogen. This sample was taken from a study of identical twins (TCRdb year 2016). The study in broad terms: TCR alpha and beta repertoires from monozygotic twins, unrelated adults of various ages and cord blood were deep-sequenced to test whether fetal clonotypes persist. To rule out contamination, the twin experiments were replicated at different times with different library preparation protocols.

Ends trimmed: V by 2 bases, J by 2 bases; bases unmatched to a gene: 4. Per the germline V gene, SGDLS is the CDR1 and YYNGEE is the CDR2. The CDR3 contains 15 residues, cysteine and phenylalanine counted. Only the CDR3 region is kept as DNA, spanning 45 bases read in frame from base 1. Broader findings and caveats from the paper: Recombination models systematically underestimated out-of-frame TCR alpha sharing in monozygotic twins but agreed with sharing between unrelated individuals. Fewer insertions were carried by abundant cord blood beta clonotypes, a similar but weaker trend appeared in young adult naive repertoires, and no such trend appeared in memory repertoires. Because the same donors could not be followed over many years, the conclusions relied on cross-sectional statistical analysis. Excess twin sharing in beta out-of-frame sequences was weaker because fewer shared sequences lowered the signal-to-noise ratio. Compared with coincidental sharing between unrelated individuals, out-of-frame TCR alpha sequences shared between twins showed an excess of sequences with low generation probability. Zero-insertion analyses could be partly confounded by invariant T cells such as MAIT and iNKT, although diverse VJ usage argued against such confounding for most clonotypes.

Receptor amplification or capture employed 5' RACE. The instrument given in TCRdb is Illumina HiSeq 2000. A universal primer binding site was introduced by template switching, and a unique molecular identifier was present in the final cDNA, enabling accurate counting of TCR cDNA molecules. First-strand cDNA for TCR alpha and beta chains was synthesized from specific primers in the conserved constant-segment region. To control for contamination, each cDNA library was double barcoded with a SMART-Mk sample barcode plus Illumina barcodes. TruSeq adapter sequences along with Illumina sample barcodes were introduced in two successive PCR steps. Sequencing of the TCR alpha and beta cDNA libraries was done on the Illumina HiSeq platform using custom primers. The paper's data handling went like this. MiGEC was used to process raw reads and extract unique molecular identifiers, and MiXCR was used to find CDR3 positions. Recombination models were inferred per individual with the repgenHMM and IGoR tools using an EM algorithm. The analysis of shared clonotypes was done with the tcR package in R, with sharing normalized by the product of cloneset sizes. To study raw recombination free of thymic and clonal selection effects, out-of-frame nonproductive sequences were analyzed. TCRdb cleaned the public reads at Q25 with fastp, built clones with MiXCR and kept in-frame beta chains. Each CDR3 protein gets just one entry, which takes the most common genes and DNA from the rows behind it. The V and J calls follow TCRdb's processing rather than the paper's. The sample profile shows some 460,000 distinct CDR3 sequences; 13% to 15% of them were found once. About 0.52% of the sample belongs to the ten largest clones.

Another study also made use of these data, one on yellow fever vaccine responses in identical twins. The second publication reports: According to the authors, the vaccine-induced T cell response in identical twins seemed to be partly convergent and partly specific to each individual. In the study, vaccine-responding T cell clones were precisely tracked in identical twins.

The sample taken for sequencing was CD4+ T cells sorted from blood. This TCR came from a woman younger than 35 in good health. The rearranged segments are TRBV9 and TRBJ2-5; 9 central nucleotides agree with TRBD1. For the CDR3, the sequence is CASSVGTGRQETQYF. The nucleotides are TGTGCCAGCAGCGTCGGGACAGGGCGGCAAGAGACCCAGTACTTC.